Detailed here is one TCR beta chain. Its antigen is not yet known. No much larger clone is present one base from it, and per-base qualities are unavailable. The data were obtained in a study of cytomegalovirus exposure and HLA in healthy donors (dated by TCRdb to the late 2010s). Notes on the research overall: In an earlier analysis of around 540 of the donors, 276 Gb of sequence data and roughly 100 million unique TCR beta sequences from 150 million to 200 million T cells were reported. An early release that covered more than 550 HLA-typed donors contained approximately 300 gigabases of sequencing data and tens of millions of unique TCR sequences. Of the 350 to 450 genotyped donors, 75% to 85% were placed in the genetic ancestry cluster associated with self-reported Caucasian donors. The study was designed to test whether signatures of past pathogen exposure could be identified by cataloging public T cell receptors. The study profiled the T cell repertoires of 500 to 800 subjects by immunosequencing and related them to cytomegalovirus serostatus. In addition to the first cohort of roughly 700 subjects, a separate validation cohort of approximately 130 different subjects was used. The study combined high-throughput TCR immunosequencing, statistical association of individual TCRs with disease status, and machine learning to predict cytomegalovirus infection status. In a later analysis, previously published TCR beta repertoires from 550 to 700 donors were re-analyzed and high-resolution HLA genotyping was added so that TCR occurrence patterns could be studied. Rather than drawing on any new phenotypic data, the later analysis identified candidate immune exposures from TCR beta sequences and the way those sequences occurred across donors. An earlier analysis of nearly 600 of the donors applied high-throughput TCR beta sequencing to assess whether each TCR beta V gene segment acted as functional or pseudogenic. Alongside the repertoire data, information on donor age, sex, ethnicity and CMV serostatus was compiled. Genome-wide SNP genotypes for about 60% of the 666 donors were used in a later genetic analysis, which treated that subset as a discovery cohort. Every discovery cohort repertoire had been produced on one sequencing platform. Class I and class II HLA loci were covered by the typing at four-digit resolution. The number of typed donors differed by locus: roughly 629-630 for A, B, C, DRB1 and DQB1; some 500 for DQA1; 606 for DPA1; and around 490 for DPB1. Roughly five DR-DQ haplotypes were handled as single units for association and clustering because linkage in the cohort was strong. Among under 450 genotyped donors of the cohort, an average of roughly 240,000 unique TCR beta nucleotide sequences were sequenced per donor, roughly a sixth of them non-productive. The research as a whole found: In vitro tests confirmed that a few of the cytomegalovirus-associated TCR beta chains recognize cytomegalovirus antigens. The presence/absence analyses assumed that sequencing depth was roughly uniform across donors, and that assumption may not be true. An earlier analysis of 450 to 750 of the donors showed that most TCR beta V segments appeared in productive rearrangements either about 87% or about 30% of the time, which broadly matched IMGT annotations. A later analysis found that TCR association rates varied across HLA loci, with DRB1 alleles showing the most associated TCRs and HLA-C alleles the fewest. The 87-base-pair reads could not distinguish some IMGT-functional V segments, including TRBV6-2 and TRBV6-3, so those segments were excluded. Because HLA typing was missing for some donors at each locus, association tests included only the typed subset. In a later analysis, several top co-occurrence clusters were reported to appear linked to parvovirus B19, influenza, CMV and Epstein-Barr virus. The study listed 164 TCR beta chains as associated with cytomegalovirus. A later analysis found that most CMV-associated TCR beta chains appeared HLA-restricted, with HLA associations seemingly driven largely by CMV exposure. The only immune exposure information available for the cohort was CMV serostatus. An association between a missense DCLRE1C variant and V-gene and J-gene trimming of TCR beta chains was found in a later genetic analysis and replicated in an independent cohort. Most TCR sequences were seen in very few donors, while some public TCRs were found in many individuals. When HLA alleles, especially DR and DQ, strongly co-occurred, TCR associations were difficult to assign to individual alleles. Correlated functional status among segregating V segments might be attributable to linkage disequilibrium, but an unknown experimental factor could not be ruled out. Specific HLA alleles were associated with 15,000 to 20,000 TCR beta sequences at a false discovery rate of 0.05 in a later analysis. Compared with the approximately 670-donor mean, donors in an Asian-associated ancestry cluster had fewer N-insertions in productive TCRs, according to a later genetic analysis. The classifier was reported to diagnose cytomegalovirus status with high specificity and sensitivity in both the original and validation cohorts. The earlier analysis of 587 of the donors excluded seventeen rarely observed V segments, including chromosome 9 orphons, because counts were too low. A cluster of highly shared sequence variants was judged likely to represent a technical artifact of the sequencing pipeline. The cohort was sequenced for TCR beta chains only, and without alpha or paired-chain data the features that could be detected were limited. The authors suggested that the approach could potentially be generalized to other disease states and immunological phenotypes. A further reported finding was that TCR beta sequences accurately predicted the HLA-A and HLA-B alleles for most subjects in the first cohort. In a later analysis, HLA-associated TCR beta chains were found to be more clonally expanded and to have lower generation probabilities than equally common non-associated chains.

The library was built by means of the immunoSEQ multiplex PCR assay. For the multiplex PCR, a mixture combining 60 forward primers for TCR Vbeta segments and 13 reverse primers for TCR Jbeta segments was used. A multiplex PCR assay on genomic DNA amplified the CDR3 region of rearranged TCR beta genes. Amplified TCR beta libraries were sequenced as 87-base-pair reads on the Illumina HiSeq System. Per the source publication's procedure: In a later analysis, tens of millions of unique TCR beta chains were counted across the 650 to 750 repertoires, and some 10 million of these chains were shared by at least two donors. To remove PCR and sequencing errors, raw reads were error-corrected and collapsed into unique sequences using a nearest-neighbor algorithm that merged closely related sequences. V, D and J gene segments were assigned by aligning CDR3 sequences to IMGT reference sequences. For a sequence to be retained, a match of at least six nucleotides was required to both a V gene segment and a J gene segment. Rearrangements were classified as productive when the CDR3 lacked stop codons and remained in frame with V and J, and all other rearrangements were classified as non-productive. CDR3 was defined according to IMGT convention as the region running from the second conserved V-encoded cysteine to the conserved J-encoded phenylalanine. In an earlier analysis of more than 550 of the donors, sequences lacking an unambiguous match to a single V gene segment were excluded. In an earlier analysis of some 590 of the donors, a V segment was called functional when productive rearrangements were above 56.7%, and segregating when the standard deviation between donors exceeded 5%. A statistical classification framework was built to diagnose cytomegalovirus status from the catalog of TCR beta chain sequences. In a later analysis, TCR nucleotide sequences were compared against IMGT/GENE-DB human TR gene sequences so that V and J genes could be assigned. Using the TCRdist pipeline, a later analysis assigned CDR3 sequences along with most-parsimonious VDJ recombination scenarios. In a later analysis, each TCR beta chain was defined by its CDR3 amino acid sequence together with its V-gene family, and reads lacking a unique V-gene family were excluded. A later analysis removed roughly 590 highly shared, low-generation-probability nucleotide sequences to deal with suspected cross-contamination and a sequencing artifact. In a later analysis, a clonal expansion index was calculated for each public chain from normalized within-repertoire ranks of inferred template counts. In a later analysis, generation probabilities were computed using a VDJ recombination model fitted to out-of-frame rearrangements, and the results were checked against IGoR. In a later analysis, TCR-TCR, TCR-HLA and TCR-CMV co-occurrence was scored with hypergeometric tests, and a repertoire-size bias correction was applied to TCR pairs. A later analysis estimated false discovery rates by permuting HLA or CMV assignments 20 times. In a later analysis, co-occurring TCRs were grouped using DBSCAN, with TCRdist sequence similarity added in when clustering inside HLA-allele-positive subsets. Repertoires with fewer than 30,000 or more than 120,000 public chains, plus five repertoires with anomalous nucleotide sharing, were excluded from co-occurrence clustering. Imported from immuneACCESS, the table was reduced by TCRdb to in-frame sequences with V and J called. These copies leave out some clones; in studies compared against another copy, an unresolved V gene accounts for under half, and the cause of the remainder is not known. V and J calls and clone size are those listed in that table; D and trimming were worked out from the DNA. In all, the sample holds 110,000 or so clones, and 60% to 85% of those were seen once. The top ten clones comprise 4.5% to 5% of the sample.

In total, approximately 690 healthy bone marrow donors made up the cohort. At the time of sampling, all cohort members were nominally healthy, though unrecorded immune exposures were likely present. The donor was CMV seropositive and was included in the group of around 300 seropositive cohort members. A peripheral blood sample was provided by each donor, and peripheral blood mononuclear cells were used for TCR beta sequencing. Genomic DNA was extracted from the blood cell samples with the Qiagen DNeasy Blood Extraction Kit. V sheds 6 bases and J sheds 6 bases, leaving 14 bases between their ends. The CDR3 spans 14 residues, from the cysteine through the phenylalanine. Of all the DNA, just the CDR3 is kept, 42 bases in frame from base 1. CDR1 is given as MNHEY and CDR2 as SMNVEV, both from the germline V gene (reference sequence).

The clonotype originates from a man in his fifties in good health and CMV-seropositive. Sequenced sample: PBMCs. The chain couples TRBV27 to TRBJ2-2, and TRBD1 may be the D gene, going by 6 matching bases. The DNA sequence is TGTGCCAGCAGCCGACTTACAGGGTCCGGGGAGCTGTTTTTT. It specifies CASSRLTGSGELFF.